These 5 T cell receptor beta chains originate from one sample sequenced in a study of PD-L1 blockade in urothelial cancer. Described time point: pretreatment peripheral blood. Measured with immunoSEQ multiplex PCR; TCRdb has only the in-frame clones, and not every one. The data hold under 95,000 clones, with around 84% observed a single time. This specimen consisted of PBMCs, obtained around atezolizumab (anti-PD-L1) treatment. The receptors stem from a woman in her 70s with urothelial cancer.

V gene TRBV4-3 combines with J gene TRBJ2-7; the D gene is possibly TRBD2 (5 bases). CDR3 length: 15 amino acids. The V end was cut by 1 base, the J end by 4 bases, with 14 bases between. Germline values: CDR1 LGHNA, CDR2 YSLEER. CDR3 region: CASSQGLNIPYEQYF. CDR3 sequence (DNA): TGCGCCAGCAGCCAAGGACTAAATATACCATACGAGCAGTACTTC.

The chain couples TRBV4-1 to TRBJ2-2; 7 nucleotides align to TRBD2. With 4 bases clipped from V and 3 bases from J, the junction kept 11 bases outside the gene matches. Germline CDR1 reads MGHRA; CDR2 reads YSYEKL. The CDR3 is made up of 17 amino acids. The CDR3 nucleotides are TGCGCCAGCAGCCGGGCACCCCCGGCGGGAGACACCGGGGAGCTGTTTTTT. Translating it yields CASSRAPPAGDTGELFF.

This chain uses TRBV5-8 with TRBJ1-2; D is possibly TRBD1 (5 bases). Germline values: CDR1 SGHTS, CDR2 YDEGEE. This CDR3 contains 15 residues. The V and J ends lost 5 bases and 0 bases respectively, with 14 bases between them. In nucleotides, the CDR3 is TGTGCCAGCAGTCGCCGAAGGGGCACTAACTATGGCTACACCTTC. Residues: CASSRRRGTNYGYTF.

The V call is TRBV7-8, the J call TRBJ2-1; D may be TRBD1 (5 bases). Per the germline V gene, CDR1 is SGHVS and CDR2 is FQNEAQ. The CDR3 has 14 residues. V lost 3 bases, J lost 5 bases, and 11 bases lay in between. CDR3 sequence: CASSFIRVNNEQFF. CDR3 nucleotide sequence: TGTGCCAGCAGCTTCATCAGGGTTAACAATGAGCAGTTCTTC.

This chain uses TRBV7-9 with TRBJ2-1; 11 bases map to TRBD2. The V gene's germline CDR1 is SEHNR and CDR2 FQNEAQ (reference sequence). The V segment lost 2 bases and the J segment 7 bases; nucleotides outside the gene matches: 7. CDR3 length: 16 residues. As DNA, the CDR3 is TGTGCCAGCAGCTTACTACCTAGCGGGGGGCCTAATGAGCAGTTCTTC. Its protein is CASSLLPSGGPNEQFF.